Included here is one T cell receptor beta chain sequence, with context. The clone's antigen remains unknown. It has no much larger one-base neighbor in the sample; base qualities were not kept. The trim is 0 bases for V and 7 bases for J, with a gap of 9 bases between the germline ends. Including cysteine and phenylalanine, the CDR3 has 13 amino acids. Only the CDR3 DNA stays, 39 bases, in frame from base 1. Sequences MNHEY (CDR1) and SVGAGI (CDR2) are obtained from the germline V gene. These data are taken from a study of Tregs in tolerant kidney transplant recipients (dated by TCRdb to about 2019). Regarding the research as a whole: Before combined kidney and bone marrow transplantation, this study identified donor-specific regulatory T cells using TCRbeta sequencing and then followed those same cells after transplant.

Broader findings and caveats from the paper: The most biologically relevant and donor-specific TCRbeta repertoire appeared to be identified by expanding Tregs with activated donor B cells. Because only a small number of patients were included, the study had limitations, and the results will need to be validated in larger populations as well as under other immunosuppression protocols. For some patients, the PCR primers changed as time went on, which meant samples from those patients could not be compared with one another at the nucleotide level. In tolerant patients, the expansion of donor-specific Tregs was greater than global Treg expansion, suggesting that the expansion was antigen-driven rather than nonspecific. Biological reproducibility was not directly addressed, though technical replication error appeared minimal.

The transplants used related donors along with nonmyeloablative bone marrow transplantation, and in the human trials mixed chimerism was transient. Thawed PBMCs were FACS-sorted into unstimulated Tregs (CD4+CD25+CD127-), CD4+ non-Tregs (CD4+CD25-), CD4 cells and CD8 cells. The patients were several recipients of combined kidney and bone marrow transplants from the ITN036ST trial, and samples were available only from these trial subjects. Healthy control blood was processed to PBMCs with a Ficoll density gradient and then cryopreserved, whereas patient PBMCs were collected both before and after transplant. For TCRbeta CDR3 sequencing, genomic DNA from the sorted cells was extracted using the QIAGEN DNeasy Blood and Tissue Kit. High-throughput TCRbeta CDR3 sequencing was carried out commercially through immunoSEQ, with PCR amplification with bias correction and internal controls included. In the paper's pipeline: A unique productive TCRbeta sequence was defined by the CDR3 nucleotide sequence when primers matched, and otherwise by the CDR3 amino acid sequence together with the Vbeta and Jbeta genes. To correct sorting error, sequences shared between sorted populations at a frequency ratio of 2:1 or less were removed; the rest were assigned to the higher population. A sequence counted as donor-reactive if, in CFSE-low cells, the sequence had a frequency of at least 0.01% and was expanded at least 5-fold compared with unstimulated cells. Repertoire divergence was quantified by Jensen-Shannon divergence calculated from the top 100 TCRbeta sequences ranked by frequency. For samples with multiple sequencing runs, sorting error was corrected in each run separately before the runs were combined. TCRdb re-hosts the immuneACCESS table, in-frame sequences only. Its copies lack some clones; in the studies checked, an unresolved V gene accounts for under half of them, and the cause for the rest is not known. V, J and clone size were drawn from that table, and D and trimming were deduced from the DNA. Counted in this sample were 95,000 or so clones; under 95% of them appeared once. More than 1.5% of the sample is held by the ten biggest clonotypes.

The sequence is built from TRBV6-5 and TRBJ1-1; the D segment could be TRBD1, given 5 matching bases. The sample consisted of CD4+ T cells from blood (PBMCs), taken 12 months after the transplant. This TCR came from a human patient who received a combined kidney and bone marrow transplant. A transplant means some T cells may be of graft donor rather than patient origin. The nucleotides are TGTGCCAGCAGTTACTCGACAGATCGTGAAGCTTTCTTT. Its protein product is CASSYSTDREAFF.